This T cell receptor (beta chain) was sequenced for a study of cytomegalovirus exposure and HLA in healthy donors. Notes on the study in general: Later on, analysis showed that most CMV-associated TCR beta chains appeared to be HLA-restricted.

Worth noting for this clone: What it binds is unknown.

PCR primers comprised 60 Vbeta and 13 Jbeta primers. Libraries were prepared by immunoSEQ multiplex PCR; TCRdb keeps only in-frame clonotypes and omits some of them. The sample holds a few hundred thousand clones, about four fifths seen once. Material for sequencing was PBMCs. The source of this sequence is a woman aged 40 to 49 in good health and CMV-seropositive.

In DNA form, the CDR3 reads TGTGCCAGCAGGCACCTAGCGGGAGGCTCCTACAATGAGCAGTTCTTC. Protein sequence: CASRHLAGGSYNEQFF. The rearrangement links TRBV2 to TRBJ2-1; 11 bases map to TRBD2. Unmatched junction bases numbered 4, after V lost 6 bases and J lost 0 bases. Germline V lookup: CDR1 SNHLY, CDR2 FYNNEI. The CDR3 is 16 amino acids.